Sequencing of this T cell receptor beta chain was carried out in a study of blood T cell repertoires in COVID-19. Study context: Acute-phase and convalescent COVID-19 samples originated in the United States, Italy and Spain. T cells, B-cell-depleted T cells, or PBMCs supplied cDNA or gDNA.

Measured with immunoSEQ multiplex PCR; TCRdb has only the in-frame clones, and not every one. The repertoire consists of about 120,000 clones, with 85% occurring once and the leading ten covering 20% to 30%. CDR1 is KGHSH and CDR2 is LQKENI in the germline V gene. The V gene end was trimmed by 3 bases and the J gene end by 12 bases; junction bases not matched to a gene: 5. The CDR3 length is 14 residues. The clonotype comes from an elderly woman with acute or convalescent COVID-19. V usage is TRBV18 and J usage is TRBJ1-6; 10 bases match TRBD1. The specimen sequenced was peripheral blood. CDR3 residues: CASSPSDRGIPLHF. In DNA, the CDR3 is TGTGCCAGCTCACCCTCGGACAGGGGGATACCCCTCCACTTT.